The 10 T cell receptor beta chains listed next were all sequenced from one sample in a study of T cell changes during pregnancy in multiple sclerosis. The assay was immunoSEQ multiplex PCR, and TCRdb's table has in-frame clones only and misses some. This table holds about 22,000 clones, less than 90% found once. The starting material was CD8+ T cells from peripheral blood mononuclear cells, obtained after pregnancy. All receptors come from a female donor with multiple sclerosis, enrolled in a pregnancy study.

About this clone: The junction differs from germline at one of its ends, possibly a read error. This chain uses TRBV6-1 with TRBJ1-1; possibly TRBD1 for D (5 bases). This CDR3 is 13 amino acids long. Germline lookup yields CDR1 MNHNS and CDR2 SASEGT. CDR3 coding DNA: TGTGCCATCAGTACGACAGAGAACACTGAAGCTTTCTTT. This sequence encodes CAISTTENTEAFF.

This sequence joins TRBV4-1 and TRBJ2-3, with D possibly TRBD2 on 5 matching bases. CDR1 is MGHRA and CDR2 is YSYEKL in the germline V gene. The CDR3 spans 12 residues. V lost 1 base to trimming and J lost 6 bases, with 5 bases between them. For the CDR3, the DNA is TGCGCCAGCAGCCAAGCGGGGGATACGCAGTATTTT. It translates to CASSQAGDTQYF.

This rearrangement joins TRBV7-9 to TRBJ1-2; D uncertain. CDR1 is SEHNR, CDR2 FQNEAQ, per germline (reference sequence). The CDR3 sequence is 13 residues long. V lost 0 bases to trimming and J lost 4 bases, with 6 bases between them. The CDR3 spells CASSLAVSYGYTF. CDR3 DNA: TGTGCCAGCAGCTTAGCGGTGAGCTATGGCTACACCTTC.

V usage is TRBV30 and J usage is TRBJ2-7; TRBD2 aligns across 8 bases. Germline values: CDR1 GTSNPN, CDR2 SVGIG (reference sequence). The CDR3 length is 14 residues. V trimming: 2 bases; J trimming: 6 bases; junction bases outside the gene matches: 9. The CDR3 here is CAWSSIAGFREQYF. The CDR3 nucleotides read TGTGCCTGGAGTAGTATAGCGGGGTTTCGCGAGCAGTACTTC.

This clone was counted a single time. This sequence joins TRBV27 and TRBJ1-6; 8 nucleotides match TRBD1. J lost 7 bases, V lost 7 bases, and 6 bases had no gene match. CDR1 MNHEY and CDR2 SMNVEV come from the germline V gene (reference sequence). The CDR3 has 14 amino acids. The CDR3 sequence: CASTTGGSNSPLHF. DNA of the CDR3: TGTGCCAGCACCACAGGGGGATCGAATTCACCCCTCCACTTT.

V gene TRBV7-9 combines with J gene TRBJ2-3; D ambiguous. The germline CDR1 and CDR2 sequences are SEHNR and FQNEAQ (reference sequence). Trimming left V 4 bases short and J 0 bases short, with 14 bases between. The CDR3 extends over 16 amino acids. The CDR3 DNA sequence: TGTGCCAGCAGCTCCCCCCCAGACACTAGCACAGATACGCAGTATTTT. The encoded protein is CASSSPPDTSTDTQYF.

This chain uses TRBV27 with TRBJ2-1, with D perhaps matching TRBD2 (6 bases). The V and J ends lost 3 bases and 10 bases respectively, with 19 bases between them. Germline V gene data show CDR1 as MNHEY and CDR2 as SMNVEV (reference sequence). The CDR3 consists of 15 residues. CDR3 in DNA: TGTGCCAGCAGTTTGCCCGGAAGCGGGCTAGGGGAGCAGTTCTTC. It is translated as CASSLPGSGLGEQFF.

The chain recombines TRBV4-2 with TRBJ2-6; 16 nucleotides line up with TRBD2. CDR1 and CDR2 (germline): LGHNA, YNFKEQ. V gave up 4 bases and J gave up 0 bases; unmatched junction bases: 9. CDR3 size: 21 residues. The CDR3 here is CASSPPGLAGGTLSGANVLTF. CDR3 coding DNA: TGTGCCAGCAGCCCGCCGGGACTAGCGGGAGGGACGCTCTCTGGGGCCAACGTCCTGACTTTC.

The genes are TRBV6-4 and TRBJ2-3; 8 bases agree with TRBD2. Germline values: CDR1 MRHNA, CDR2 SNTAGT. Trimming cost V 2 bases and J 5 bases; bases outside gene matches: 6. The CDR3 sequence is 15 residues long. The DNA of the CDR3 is TGTGCCAGCAGTGACAGGGCGGGAGGAGGAGATACGCAGTATTTT. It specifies CASSDRAGGGDTQYF.

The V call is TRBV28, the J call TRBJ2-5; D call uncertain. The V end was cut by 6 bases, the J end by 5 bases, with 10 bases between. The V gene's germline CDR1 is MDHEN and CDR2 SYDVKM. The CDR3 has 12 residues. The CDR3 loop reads CASSQVVETQYF. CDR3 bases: TGTGCCAGCAGCCAGGTTGTGGAGACCCAGTACTTC. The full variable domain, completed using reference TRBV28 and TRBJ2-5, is DVKVTQSSRYLVKRTGEKVFLECVQDMDHENMFWYRQDPGLGLRLIYFSYDVKMKEKGDIPEGYSVSREKKERFSLILESASTNQTSMYLCASSQVVETQYFGPGTRLLVL.